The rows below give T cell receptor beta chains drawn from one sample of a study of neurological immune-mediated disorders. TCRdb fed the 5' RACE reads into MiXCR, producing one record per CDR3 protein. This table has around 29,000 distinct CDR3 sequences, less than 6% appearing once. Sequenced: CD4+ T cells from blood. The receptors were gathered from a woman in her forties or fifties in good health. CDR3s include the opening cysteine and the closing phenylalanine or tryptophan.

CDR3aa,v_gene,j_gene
CASRETEMNTEAFF,TRBV5-1,TRBJ1-1
CASSVQPGGSGNTIYF,TRBV5-1,TRBJ1-3
CASSLGVSVLSSDTQYF,TRBV7-6,TRBJ2-3
CASSRGLAGGETQYF,TRBV7-7,TRBJ2-5
CASSPSGGYNEQFF,TRBV5-1,TRBJ2-1
CASSFRTSGNKGYEQYF,TRBV28,TRBJ2-7
CASSLYETQPQHF,TRBV5-5,TRBJ1-5
CASSVTQGMNTEAFF,TRBV10-1,TRBJ1-1
CASSDFGSNQPQHF,TRBV2,TRBJ1-5
CASSERIGTEAFF,TRBV10-1,TRBJ1-1
CSAGRAQKLFF,TRBV20-1,TRBJ1-4
CASSGGGFIDEQFF,TRBV6-1,TRBJ2-1
CASSFGTGVSTDTQYF,TRBV5-6,TRBJ2-3
CASSQMGGSQPQHF,TRBV12-3/TRBV12-4,TRBJ1-5
CASSPLSSRGLAGVSGTDTQYF,TRBV28,TRBJ2-3
CAISDLGLKDNEQFF,TRBV10-3,TRBJ2-1
CSATGTGGAGELFF,TRBV20-1,TRBJ2-2
CASSLEAGMNTEAFF,TRBV11-2,TRBJ1-1
CSAEIGQETQYF,TRBV20-1,TRBJ2-5
CASSPAGTPLHF,TRBV5-1,TRBJ1-6
CSARGRTGFDTEAFF,TRBV20-1,TRBJ1-1
CASSITGLAGQNEQFF,TRBV27,TRBJ2-1
CASSWGQGSEAFF,TRBV12-3/TRBV12-4,TRBJ1-1
CASAHSAYEQYF,TRBV6-2/TRBV6-3,TRBJ2-7
CASTAHGTGVQFF,TRBV7-2,TRBJ2-1
CASSQVGPSTGELFF,TRBV4-1,TRBJ2-2
CALTPGLAGLFSYNEQFF,TRBV2,TRBJ2-1
CSALLAGGPTDTQYF,TRBV20-1,TRBJ2-3
CASSLRRATNEKLFF,TRBV3-1,TRBJ1-4
CASLRSGNYEQYF,TRBV14,TRBJ2-7
CASSSWEGRYQETQYF,TRBV19,TRBJ2-5
CASTQGQIIGNTIYF,TRBV6-2/TRBV6-3,TRBJ1-3
CSASGQTAWEQYF,TRBV20-1,TRBJ2-7
CSASELDAGFSDTQYF,TRBV20-1,TRBJ2-3
CASSLGDRNYEQYF,TRBV18,TRBJ2-7
CASSEGSEQYF,TRBV7-9,TRBJ2-7
CASSPGDGNQPQHF,TRBV4-2,TRBJ1-5